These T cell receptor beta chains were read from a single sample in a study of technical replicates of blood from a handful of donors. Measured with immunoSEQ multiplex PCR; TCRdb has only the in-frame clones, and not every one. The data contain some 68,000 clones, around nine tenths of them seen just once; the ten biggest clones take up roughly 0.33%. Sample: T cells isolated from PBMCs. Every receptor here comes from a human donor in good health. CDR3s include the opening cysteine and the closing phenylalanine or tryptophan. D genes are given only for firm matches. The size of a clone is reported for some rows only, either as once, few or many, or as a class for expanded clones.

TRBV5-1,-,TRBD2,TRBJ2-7,TGCGCCAGCAGCTGGGAGGCGGGGGGACGCTACGAGCAGTACTTC,CASSWEAGGRYEQYF
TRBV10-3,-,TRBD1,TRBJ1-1,TGTGCCATCAGAGAGGACAGGGGACAGAACACTGAAGCTTTCTTT,CAIREDRGQNTEAFF
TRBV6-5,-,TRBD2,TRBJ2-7,TGTGCCAGCAGTTACTGGAGTAGCGGGAGGGCGAACGAGCAGTACTTC,CASSYWSSGRANEQYF
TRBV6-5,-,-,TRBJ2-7,TGTGCCAGCAGTTACTTTTACAGGGGGGGATACGAGCAGTACTTC,CASSYFYRGGYEQYF
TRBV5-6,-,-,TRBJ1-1,TGTGCCAGCAGAAAGGACGGGAGGAACACTGAAGCTTTCTTT,CASRKDGRNTEAFF
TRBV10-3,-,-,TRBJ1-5,TGTGCCAGCTCGCCCCCGGACAGAGGAAATCAGCCCCAGCATTTT,CASSPPDRGNQPQHF
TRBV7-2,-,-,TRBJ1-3,TGTGCCAGCAGCTCACCTGGTGGAGGGAGGAGCGGAAACACCATATATTTT,CASSSPGGGRSGNTIYF
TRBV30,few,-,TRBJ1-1,TGTGCCTGGGCTACAGGGAACACTGAAGCTTTCTTT,CAWATGNTEAFF
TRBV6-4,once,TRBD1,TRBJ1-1,TGTGCCACCCGGTTGTTTGGACAGGGTGACGCTGAAGCTTTCTTT,CATRLFGQGDAEAFF
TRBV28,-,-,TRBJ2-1,TGTGCCAGCAGACCCCTCGCGGGGCCTGACAATGAGCAGTTCTTC,CASRPLAGPDNEQFF
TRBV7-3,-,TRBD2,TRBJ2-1,TGTGCCAGCAGCTCCGGGACTAGCGGGGGCAATGAGCAGTTCTTC,CASSSGTSGGNEQFF
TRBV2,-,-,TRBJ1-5,TGTGCCAGCAGTGACAGGGATTGGAATCAGCCCCAGCATTTT,CASSDRDWNQPQHF
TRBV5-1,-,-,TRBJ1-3,TGCGCCAGCAGCACACACGATTCCTCTGGAAACACCATATATTTT,CASSTHDSSGNTIYF
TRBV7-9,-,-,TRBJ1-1,TGTGCCAGCAGCTTTTTATTCGGGAAACACACTGAAGCTTTCTTT,CASSFLFGKHTEAFF
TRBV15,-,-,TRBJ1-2,TGTGCCACCAGGCTGGGGGAGGGCTCCTATGGCTACACCTTC,CATRLGEGSYGYTF
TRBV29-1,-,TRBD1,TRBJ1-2,TGCAGCGTAAGACGGGACAGGGGGCCATTGGGCTACACCTTC,CSVRRDRGPLGYTF
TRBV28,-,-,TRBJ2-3,TGTGCCAGCGGCCTTTCTCAGGGGTGGGCAGATACGCAGTATTTT,CASGLSQGWADTQYF
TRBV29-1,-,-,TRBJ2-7,TGCAGCGTTGTTGGCGGACTCTTCTACGAGCAGTACTTC,CSVVGGLFYEQYF
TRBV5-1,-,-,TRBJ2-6,TGCGCCAGCAGAGGGGGGACAGACCCCCTGGGGTCTGGGGCCAACGTCCTGACTTTC,CASRGGTDPLGSGANVLTF
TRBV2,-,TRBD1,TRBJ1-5,TGTGCCAGCAGTGAAACCGGGACAGGGCCTGAGCCCCAGCATTTT,CASSETGTGPEPQHF
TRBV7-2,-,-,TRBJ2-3,TGTGCCAGCAGCTTAGTTAGCGGCCGCACAGATACGCAGTATTTT,CASSLVSGRTDTQYF
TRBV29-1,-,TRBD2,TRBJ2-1,TGCAGCGCCTTAGCGGGAGGGGGGGACAATGAGCAGTTCTTC,CSALAGGGDNEQFF
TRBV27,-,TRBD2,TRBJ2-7,TGTGCCAGCAGTTCGTCGAAAGGGACTAGCGGGAGTTTTGGACGCGAGCAGTACTTC,CASSSSKGTSGSFGREQYF
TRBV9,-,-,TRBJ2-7,TGTGCCAGCAGCGTACAACCGGCCAATGAGGTCTACGAGCAGTACTTC,CASSVQPANEVYEQYF
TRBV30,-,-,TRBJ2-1,TGTGCCTGGAGTCGGGGTAGCGACAATGAGCAGTTCTTC,CAWSRGSDNEQFF
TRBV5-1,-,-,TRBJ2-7,TGCGCCAGCAGCTTGGCTTACGAGCAGTACTTC,CASSLAYEQYF
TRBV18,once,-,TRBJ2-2,TGTGCCAGCTCAACTCAGGGTGAAGTCGGGGAGCTGTTTTTT,CASSTQGEVGELFF
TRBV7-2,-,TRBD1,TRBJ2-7,TGTGCCAGCAGCTTTGCCGGGACAGACATTTCGGGTGAGCAGTACTTC,CASSFAGTDISGEQYF
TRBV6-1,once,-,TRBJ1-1,TGTGCCAGCAGTGAATGGGGTACAGGTGAGAATGAAGCTTTCTTT,CASSEWGTGENEAFF
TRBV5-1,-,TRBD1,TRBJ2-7,TGCGCCAGCAACCTTTTGGGACAGCAATTGTACGAGCAGTACTTC,CASNLLGQQLYEQYF
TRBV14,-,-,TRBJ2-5,TGTGCCAGCAGCCCAGGAGCGGGAGAGACCCAGTACTTC,CASSPGAGETQYF
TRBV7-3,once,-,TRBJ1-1,TGTGCCAGCAGCTTAAATGAGGGCACTGAAGCTTTCTTT,CASSLNEGTEAFF
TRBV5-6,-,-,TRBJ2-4,TGTGCCAGCAGCTTGGAGGGGTTTCAGTACTTC,CASSLEGFQYF
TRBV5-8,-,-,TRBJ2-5,TGTGCCAGCAGCCGGTCACAGCCAGGGGAAACCCAGTACTTC,CASSRSQPGETQYF
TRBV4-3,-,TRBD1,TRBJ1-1,TGCGCCAGCAGCCAAGGCTTAATGACGGGACAGGGGAACACTGAAGCTTTCTTT,CASSQGLMTGQGNTEAFF
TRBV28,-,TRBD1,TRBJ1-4,TGTGCCAGCGAAAAGACAGGGTATAATGAAAAACTGTTTTTT,CASEKTGYNEKLFF
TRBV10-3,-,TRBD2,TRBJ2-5,TGTGCCATCCGCGCAACCCTAGCGGGAGAACAAGAGACCCAGTACTTC,CAIRATLAGEQETQYF
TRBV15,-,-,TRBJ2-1,TGTGCCACCAGCAGAGATCTTGGACTTTCCTACAATGAGCAGTTCTTC,CATSRDLGLSYNEQFF
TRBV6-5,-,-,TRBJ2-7,TGTGCCAGCAGTTTCCCAGGGACCTACGAGCAGTACTTC,CASSFPGTYEQYF
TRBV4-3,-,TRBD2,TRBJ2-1,TGCGCCAGCAGCCAAGCGGGATTAGCGGGGGAATACAATGAGCAGTTCTTC,CASSQAGLAGEYNEQFF
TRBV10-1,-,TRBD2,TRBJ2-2,TGCGCCAGTTCAACTAGCGGGGACGGGGTTTCATCCGGGGAGCTGTTTTTT,CASSTSGDGVSSGELFF
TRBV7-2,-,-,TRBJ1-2,TGTGCCAGCAGCCCCGGGGAGAGCTACACCTTC,CASSPGESYTF
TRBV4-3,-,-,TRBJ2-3,TGCGCCAGCAGTCATTTAGCGGAAAAAGATACGCAGTATTTT,CASSHLAEKDTQYF
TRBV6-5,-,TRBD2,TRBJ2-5,TGTGCCAGCAGTTACTCATCCGGGGGGGAGACCCAGTACTTC,CASSYSSGGETQYF
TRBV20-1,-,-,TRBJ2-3,TGCAGTGCTCCTATTGCAGATACGCAGTATTTT,CSAPIADTQYF
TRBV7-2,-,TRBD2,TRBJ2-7,TGTGCCAGCAGCTTCCGGCTAGCGGGAGCAGTAAACGAGCAGTACTTC,CASSFRLAGAVNEQYF
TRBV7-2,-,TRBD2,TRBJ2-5,TGTGCCAGCAGCCGGTCACTAGCGGAAGAGACCCAGTACTTC,CASSRSLAEETQYF